The 28 T cell receptor beta chains given below trace back to one sample, sequenced in a study of blood T cell repertoires in COVID-19. The protocol was immunoSEQ multiplex PCR, while the TCRdb copy is restricted to in-frame clones and leaves out a portion. Of fewer than 110,000 clones listed, roughly 84% are singletons. The sample comprised peripheral blood. The receptors originated from a human donor in a cohort sampled during active COVID-19.

The chain uses TRBV11-1 and TRBJ1-6, with 9 positions matching TRBD1. Per germline, CDR1 SGHAT and CDR2 FQDESV (reference sequence). V was pared by 1 base and J by 8 bases, with 3 bases of the junction left unmatched. The CDR3 runs 15 residues. CDR3 residues: CASSLGDREDSPLHF. Written as DNA, the CDR3 is TGTGCCAGCAGCTTAGGGGACAGGGAAGATTCACCCCTCCACTTT.

This clone has more than one count but fewer than ten. V usage is TRBV7-2 and J usage is TRBJ2-3, with D tentatively TRBD2 (6 bases). Germline V gene sequence: CDR1 SGHTA, CDR2 FQGNSA. The CDR3 runs 16 residues. V lost 6 bases, J lost 0 bases, and 16 bases lay in between. CDR3 residues: CASRGLGILSTDTQYF. The CDR3 coding sequence is TGTGCCAGCAGGGGACTCGGGATACTAAGCACAGATACGCAGTATTTT.

V is TRBV28 and J is TRBJ2-7; D not resolved. Trimming removed 3 bases from V and 2 bases from J, with 5 bases in between. The CDR3 contains 12 residues. CDR1 and CDR2 from the germline V gene are MDHEN and SYDVKM. The CDR3 DNA reads TGTGCCAGCAGTTTCGGTCCCTACGAGCAGTACTTC. Its protein is CASSFGPYEQYF.

V gene TRBV2 combines with J gene TRBJ1-1; possible D gene TRBD1, 6 bases. CDR1 is SNHLY and CDR2 is FYNNEI in the germline V gene. The CDR3 loop spans 15 amino acids. V was shortened by 4 bases and J by 6 bases, with 18 bases between the two germline ends. DNA for the CDR3: TGTGCCAGCAGTGTATACCAGGGGATGGGTGCTGAAGCTTTCTTT. Its translation is CASSVYQGMGAEAFF. Combining the CDR3 with reference TRBV2 and TRBJ1-1 gives the whole variable domain EPEVTQTPSHQVTQMGQEVILRCVPISNHLYFYWYRQILGQKVEFLVSFYNNEISEKSEIFDDQFSVERPDGSNFTLKIRSTKLEDSAMYFCASSVYQGMGAEAFFGQGTRLTVV.

The chain is built from TRBV2 and TRBJ2-1; no definite D call. Germline V gene lookup returns CDR1 SNHLY and CDR2 FYNNEI. Trimming left V 5 bases short and J 0 bases short, with 8 bases between. This CDR3 is built from 14 residues. The CDR3, as DNA: TGTGCCAGCAGTACGGGTATCTCCTACAATGAGCAGTTCTTC. Protein product: CASSTGISYNEQFF.

The rearrangement uses TRBV7-3 and TRBJ2-7, with a tentative D call TRBD2 (7 bases). This CDR3 region has 13 residues. Trimming took off 5 bases at V and 6 bases at J, with 14 bases between the two ends. CDR1 and CDR2 from the germline V gene are SGHTA and FQGTGA. The chain's CDR3 is CASSLQGRGEQYF. For the CDR3, the DNA is TGTGCCAGCAGCCTCCAGGGGAGGGGCGAGCAGTACTTC.

The chain is built from TRBV5-5 and TRBJ2-3, with TRBD1 matching 7 bases. Germline V gene data show CDR1 as SGHKS and CDR2 as YYEKEE (reference sequence). The CDR3 sequence is 16 residues long. The junction had 8 bases not matched to a gene; V was cut back by 4 bases and J by 0 bases. The CDR3 nucleotides read TGTGCCAGCAGCCCACCCCTGACAGGGAGCACAGATACGCAGTATTTT. Protein product: CASSPPLTGSTDTQYF.

The J gene is TRBJ2-4, the V gene TRBV28; possible D gene TRBD1, 5 bases. V was clipped by 6 bases and J by 6 bases, with 9 bases between them. CDR1 is MDHEN, CDR2 SYDVKM, per germline. CDR3 length equals 12 residues. CDR3 amino acids: CASRTELNIQYF. The CDR3 coding sequence is TGTGCCAGCAGGACAGAGCTAAACATTCAGTACTTC.

This chain uses TRBV19 with TRBJ1-1, with 7 bases identical to TRBD1. Germline V lookup: CDR1 LNHDA, CDR2 SQIVND (reference sequence). CDR3 size: 17 residues. J gave up 0 bases and V 5 bases, and 12 bases lay outside the gene matches. The CDR3 DNA sequence: TGTGCCAGTAGTCCATTGGCAGGGGGTGTTATGAACACTGAAGCTTTCTTT. Residues: CASSPLAGGVMNTEAFF.

This clone occurred a few times. The rearrangement joins TRBV7-3 to TRBJ1-1; 7 bases match TRBD1. Germline V gene lookup returns CDR1 SGHTA and CDR2 FQGTGA. This CDR3 contains 15 residues. J lost 4 bases, V lost 5 bases, and 10 bases had no gene match. For the CDR3, the DNA is TGTGCCAGCAGCCCGGGAGGGGGCCCCCTCACTGAAGCTTTCTTT. Protein: CASSPGGGPLTEAFF.

This chain joins TRBV19 and TRBJ2-3, with 9 nucleotides matching TRBD2. Germline lookup yields CDR1 LNHDA and CDR2 SQIVND (reference sequence). V lost 8 bases and J lost 2; bases outside the gene matches: 2. The CDR3 runs to 13 residues. In nucleotides, the CDR3 is TGTGCCAGTTCTAGCGGGGACACAGATACGCAGTATTTT. Translation: CASSSGDTDTQYF.

With regard to this clone: A junction boundary mismatches the germline segment, possibly from a read error. The gene calls are TRBV14 and TRBJ1-2; 10 nucleotides align to TRBD1. The CDR3 spans 15 residues. The germline V gene has CDR1 SGHDN and CDR2 FVKESK. CDR3 bases: TGTGCCAGCAGCAAAGACAGGGGGCTGGATCTCGGCTACACCTTC. This codes for CASSKDRGLDLGYTF.

DNA of the CDR3: TGTGCCAGCAGCGCAATCCCCTTGACTAGCGGGAGTGGTGAGCAGTTCTTC. Protein product: CASSAIPLTSGSGEQFF. The chain carries TRBV7-2 and TRBJ2-1; 12 positions agree with TRBD2. V lost 5 bases, J lost 9 bases, and 14 bases stayed unmatched. Germline loops: CDR1 SGHTA, CDR2 FQGNSA. This CDR3 region has 17 residues.

This clone has only one observation. The chain combines TRBV4-3 with TRBJ2-1, with 9 bases aligning to TRBD1. This CDR3 contains 16 residues. CDR1 is LGHNA and CDR2 is YSLEER in the germline V gene. V trimming: 6 bases; J trimming: 5 bases; junction bases outside the gene matches: 11. The CDR3 region is CASSSGTGLLNNEQFF. The DNA of the CDR3 is TGCGCCAGCAGTTCCGGGACAGGGCTATTAAACAATGAGCAGTTCTTC.

This chain connects TRBV10-2 to TRBJ1-2; weak D call: TRBD1 (5 bases). Germline-derived CDR1 and CDR2 are WSHSY and SAAADI. The CDR3 is made up of 12 amino acids. The germline V and J ends were trimmed by 2 bases and 14 bases, with 15 bases remaining between them. CDR3 sequence (DNA): TGCGCCAGCAGTGAGCTCAGGGCAGGCAGAACCTTC. Translating gives CASSELRAGRTF.

This clone was counted once. CDR3: CASSQDRRREGPGELFF. The CDR3 nucleotides are TGCGCCAGCAGCCAAGATCGAAGACGGGAGGGGCCCGGGGAGCTGTTTTTT. This chain joins TRBV4-1 and TRBJ2-2; 8 bases are a match to TRBD2. V lost 0 bases and J lost 6; bases outside the gene matches: 9. CDR3 size: 17 residues. Germline V gene data show CDR1 as MGHRA and CDR2 as YSYEKL.

This clone appeared a few times. The rearrangement uses TRBV5-4 and TRBJ1-2; 9 bases agree with TRBD1. Germline trimming cut 3 bases from V and 5 bases from J; bases unmatched to any gene: 5. The CDR3 loop spans 14 amino acids. Germline V gene lookup returns CDR1 SGHNT and CDR2 YYREEE (reference sequence). CDR3 sequence (DNA): TGTGCCAGCAGCTCTCCGGGACAGGGATATGGCTACACCTTC. It codes for CASSSPGQGYGYTF.

The gene calls are TRBV24-1 and TRBJ2-2; D uncertain. CDR1 is KGHDR, CDR2 SFDVKD, per germline. V was cut by 2 bases and J by 6 bases, with 15 bases left in between. The CDR3 loop spans 16 amino acids. The CDR3 nucleotides read TGTGCCACCAGTGATTCTGTCGGGTCTTACTCCGGGGAGCTGTTTTTT. Its translation: CATSDSVGSYSGELFF.

This sequence joins TRBV30 and TRBJ2-7; D might be TRBD2 (5 bases). V was trimmed by 0 bases and J by 9 bases, leaving 12 bases between them. The CDR3 contains 12 residues. The germline gives CDR1 GTSNPN, CDR2 SVGIG (reference sequence). CDR3 nucleotide sequence: TGTGCCTGGAGTGTACTGACCGGAGGGCAGTACTTC. It encodes CAWSVLTGGQYF.

V usage is TRBV6-5 and J usage is TRBJ2-7, with 8 bases that match TRBD1. This CDR3 region has 14 residues. The V segment lost 4 bases and the J segment 0 bases; nucleotides outside the gene matches: 2. Germline-derived CDR1 and CDR2 are MNHEY and SVGAGI. The CDR3 region is CASSWDRNSYEQYF. The DNA for the CDR3 is TGTGCCAGCAGTTGGGACAGGAACTCCTACGAGCAGTACTTC.

The chain carries TRBV6-5 and TRBJ2-7, with TRBD1 matching over 8 bases. CDR1 is MNHEY and CDR2 is SVGAGI in the germline V gene. CDR3 length: 12 residues. J lost 2 bases, V lost 10 bases, and 4 bases had no gene match. The CDR3 DNA is TGTGCCACTGGGGACAGGCCCTACGAGCAGTACTTC. Protein: CATGDRPYEQYF.

V is TRBV20-1 and J is TRBJ2-1; possible D gene TRBD2, 6 bases. The length of the CDR3 is 12 residues. Trimming pared 3 bases from V and 8 bases from J, leaving 11 bases between. CDR1 and CDR2 (germline): DFQATT, SNEGSKA (reference sequence). The CDR3 DNA reads as TGCAGTGCTAGTGGGACTTCGGATGAGCAGTTCTTC. It yields the protein CSASGTSDEQFF.

V is TRBV4-1 and J is TRBJ2-7; 7 bases agree with TRBD1. The CDR3 has 14 residues. V dropped 3 bases and J dropped 5; count of bases not matched to a gene: 7. Looked up from germline, CDR1 is MGHRA and CDR2 is YSYEKL. The CDR3 is CASSQRQGTNEQYF. CDR3 bases: TGCGCCAGCAGCCAGCGACAGGGTACCAACGAGCAGTACTTC.

CDR3: CAITPGDLGRHEQFF. The CDR3 coding sequence is TGTGCCATCACCCCTGGGGACTTAGGGAGACATGAGCAGTTCTTC. This chain joins TRBV10-3 and TRBJ2-1, with D possibly being TRBD2 (6 bases). CDR1 ENHRY and CDR2 SYGVKD come from the germline V gene. Trimming took 7 bases from V and 8 from J, leaving 21 bases between them. This CDR3 contains 15 residues.

The chain uses TRBV27 and TRBJ1-1; TRBD1 matches 7 bases. Germline V gene sequence: CDR1 MNHEY, CDR2 SMNVEV (reference sequence). The V segment lost 4 bases and the J segment 4 bases; nucleotides outside the gene matches: 15. This CDR3 has 17 amino acids. Here the CDR3 reads CASSSRAGGYRGTEAFF. The CDR3 DNA reads TGTGCCAGCAGTTCCCGGGCAGGGGGATATAGGGGCACTGAAGCTTTCTTT.

The chain couples TRBV18 to TRBJ2-2; TRBD1 agrees at 9 bases. The CDR3 runs to 15 residues. J gave up 1 base and V 4 bases, and 1 base lay outside the gene matches. Germline V gives CDR1 KGHSH, CDR2 LQKENI. Written as DNA, the CDR3 is TGTGCCAGCTCACAGGGACAGGGGAACACCGGGGAGCTGTTTTTT. This encodes CASSQGQGNTGELFF.

CDR3 sequence: CASSWGQETEAFF. In nucleotides, the CDR3 is TGTGCCAGCAGTTGGGGACAGGAGACTGAAGCTTTCTTT. The chain employs TRBV5-4 and TRBJ1-1, with 8 positions matching TRBD1. Germline CDR1 is SGHNT and CDR2 is YYREEE (reference sequence). This CDR3 spans 13 amino acids. Trimming removed 5 bases from V and 5 bases from J; junction bases left unmatched: 5. The entire variable domain, with the rest obtained from reference TRBV5-4 and TRBJ1-1, is as follows: ETGVTQSPTHLIKTRGQQVTLRCSSQSGHNTVSWYQQALGQGPQFIFQYYREEENGRGNFPPRFSGLQFPNYSSELNVNALELDDSALYLCASSWGQETEAFFGQGTRLTVV.

The chain uses TRBV7-9 and TRBJ2-3, with TRBD2 matching 7 bases. Germline V CDR1 and CDR2: SEHNR, FQNEAQ (reference sequence). J gave up 0 bases and V 5 bases, and 14 bases lay outside the gene matches. The CDR3 spans 18 residues. The CDR3 sequence is CASSPNARRAGSTDTQYF. The CDR3 nucleotides are TGTGCCAGCAGCCCAAACGCCCGGAGAGCGGGGAGCACAGATACGCAGTATTTT.